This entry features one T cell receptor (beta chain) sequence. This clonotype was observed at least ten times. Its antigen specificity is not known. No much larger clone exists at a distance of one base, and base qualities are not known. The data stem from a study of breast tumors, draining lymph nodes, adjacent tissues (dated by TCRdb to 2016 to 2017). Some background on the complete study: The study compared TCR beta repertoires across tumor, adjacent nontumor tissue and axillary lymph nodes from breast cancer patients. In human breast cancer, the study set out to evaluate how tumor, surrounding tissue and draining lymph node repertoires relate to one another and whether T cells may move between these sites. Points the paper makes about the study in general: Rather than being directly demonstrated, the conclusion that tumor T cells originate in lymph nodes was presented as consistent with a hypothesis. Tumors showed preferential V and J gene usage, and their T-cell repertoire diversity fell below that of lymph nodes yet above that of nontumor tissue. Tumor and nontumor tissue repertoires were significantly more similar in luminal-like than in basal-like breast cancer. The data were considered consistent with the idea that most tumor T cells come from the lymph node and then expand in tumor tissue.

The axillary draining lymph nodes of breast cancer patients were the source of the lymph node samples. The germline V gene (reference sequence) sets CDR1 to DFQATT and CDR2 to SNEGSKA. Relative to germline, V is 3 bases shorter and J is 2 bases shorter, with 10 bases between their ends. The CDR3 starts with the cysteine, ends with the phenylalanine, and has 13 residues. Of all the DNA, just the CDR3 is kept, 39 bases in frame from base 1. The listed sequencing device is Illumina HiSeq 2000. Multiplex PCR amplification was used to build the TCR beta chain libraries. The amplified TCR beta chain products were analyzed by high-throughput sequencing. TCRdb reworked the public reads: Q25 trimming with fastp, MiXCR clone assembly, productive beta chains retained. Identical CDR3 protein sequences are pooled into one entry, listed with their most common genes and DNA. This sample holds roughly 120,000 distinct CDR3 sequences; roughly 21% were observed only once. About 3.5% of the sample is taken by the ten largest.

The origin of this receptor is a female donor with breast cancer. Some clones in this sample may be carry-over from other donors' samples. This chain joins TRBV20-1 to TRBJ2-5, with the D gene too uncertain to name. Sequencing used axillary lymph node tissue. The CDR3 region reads CSARRRAQETQYF. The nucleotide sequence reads TGCAGTGCTAGGCGACGGGCTCAAGAGACCCAGTACTTC.